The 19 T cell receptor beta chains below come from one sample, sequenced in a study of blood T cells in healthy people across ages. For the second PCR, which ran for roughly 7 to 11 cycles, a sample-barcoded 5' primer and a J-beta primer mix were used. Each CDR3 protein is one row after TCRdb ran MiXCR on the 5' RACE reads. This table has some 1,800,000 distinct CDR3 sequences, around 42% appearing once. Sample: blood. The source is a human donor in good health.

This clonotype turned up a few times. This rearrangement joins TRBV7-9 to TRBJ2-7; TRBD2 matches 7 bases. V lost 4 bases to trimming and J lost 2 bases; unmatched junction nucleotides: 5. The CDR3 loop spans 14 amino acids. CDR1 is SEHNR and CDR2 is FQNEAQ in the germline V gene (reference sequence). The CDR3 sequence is CASSSLAAPYEQYF. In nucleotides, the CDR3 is TGTGCCAGCAGCTCGCTAGCGGCCCCCTACGAGCAGTACTTC.

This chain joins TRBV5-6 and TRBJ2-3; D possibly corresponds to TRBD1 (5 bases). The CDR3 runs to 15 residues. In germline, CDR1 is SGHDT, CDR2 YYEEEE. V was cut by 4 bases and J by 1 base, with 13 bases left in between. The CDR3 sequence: CASSLGEMGTDTQYF. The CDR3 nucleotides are TGTGCCAGCAGCCTAGGGGAAATGGGCACAGATACGCAGTATTTT.

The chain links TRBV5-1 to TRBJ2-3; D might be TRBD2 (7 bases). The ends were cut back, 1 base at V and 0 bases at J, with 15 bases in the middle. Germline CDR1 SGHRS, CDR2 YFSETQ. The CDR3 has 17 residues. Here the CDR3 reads CASSLSGGALSTDTQYF. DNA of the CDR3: TGCGCCAGCAGCTTGAGTGGGGGGGCCTTAAGCACAGATACGCAGTATTTT.

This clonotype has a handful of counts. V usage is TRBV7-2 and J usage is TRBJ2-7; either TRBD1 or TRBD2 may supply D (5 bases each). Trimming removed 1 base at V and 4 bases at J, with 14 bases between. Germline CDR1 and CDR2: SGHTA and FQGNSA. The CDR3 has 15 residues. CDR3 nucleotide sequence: TGTGCCAGCAGCTTAGTTGGTGGGGGAGCATACGAGCAGTACTTC. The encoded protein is CASSLVGGGAYEQYF.

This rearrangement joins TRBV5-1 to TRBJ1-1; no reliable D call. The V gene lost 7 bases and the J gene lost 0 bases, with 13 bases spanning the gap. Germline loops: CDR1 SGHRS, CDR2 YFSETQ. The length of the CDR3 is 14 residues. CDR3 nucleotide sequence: TGCGCCAGCGGCACCTGGACCCTGAACACTGAAGCTTTCTTT. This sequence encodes CASGTWTLNTEAFF.

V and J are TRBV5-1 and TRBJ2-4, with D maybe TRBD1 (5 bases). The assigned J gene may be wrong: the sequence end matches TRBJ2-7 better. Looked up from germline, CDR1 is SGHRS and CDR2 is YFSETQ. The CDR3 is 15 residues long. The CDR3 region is CASSLAAGNVHEQYF. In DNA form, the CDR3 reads TGCGCCAGCAGCTTGGCGGCAGGGAACGTCCACGAGCAGTACTTC.

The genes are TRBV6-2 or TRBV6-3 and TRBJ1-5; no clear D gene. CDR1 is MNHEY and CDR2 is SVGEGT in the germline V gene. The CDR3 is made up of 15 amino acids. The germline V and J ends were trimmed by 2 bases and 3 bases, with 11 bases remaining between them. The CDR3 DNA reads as TGTGCCAGCAGTTACGGCGGCGGACCCAATCAGCCCCAGCATTTT. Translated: CASSYGGGPNQPQHF.

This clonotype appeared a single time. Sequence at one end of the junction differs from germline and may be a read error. The DNA for the CDR3 is TGTGCCGGCAGCTCGGGACTAGCGGGGCACAATGAGCAGTTCTTC. Protein sequence: CAGSSGLAGHNEQFF. V gene TRBV11-1 combines with J gene TRBJ2-1; TRBD2 matches at 13 bases. The CDR3 extends over 15 amino acids. Per the germline V gene, CDR1 is SGHAT and CDR2 is FQDESV (reference sequence).

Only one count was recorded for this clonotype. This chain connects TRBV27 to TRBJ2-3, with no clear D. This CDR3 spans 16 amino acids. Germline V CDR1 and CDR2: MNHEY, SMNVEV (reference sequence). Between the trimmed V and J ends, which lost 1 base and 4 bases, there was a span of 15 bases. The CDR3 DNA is TGTGCCAGCAGTTTATACGCCGGTAGCAGTCCAGATACGCAGTATTTT. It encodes CASSLYAGSSPDTQYF.

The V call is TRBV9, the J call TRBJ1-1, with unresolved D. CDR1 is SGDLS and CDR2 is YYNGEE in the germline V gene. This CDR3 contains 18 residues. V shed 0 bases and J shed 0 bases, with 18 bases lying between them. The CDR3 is CASSVGSGETLLNTEAFF. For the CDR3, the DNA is TGTGCCAGCAGCGTAGGTTCTGGGGAAACCTTACTGAACACTGAAGCTTTCTTT.

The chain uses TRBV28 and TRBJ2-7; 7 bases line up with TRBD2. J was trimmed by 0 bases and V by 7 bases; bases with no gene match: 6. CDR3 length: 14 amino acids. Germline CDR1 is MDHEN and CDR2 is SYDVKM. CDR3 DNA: TGTGCCAGCACTCTTGGGGGGGGCTCCTACGAGCAGTACTTC. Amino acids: CASTLGGGSYEQYF. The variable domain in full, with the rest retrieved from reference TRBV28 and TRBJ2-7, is DVKVTQSSRYLVKRTGEKVFLECVQDMDHENMFWYRQDPGLGLRLIYFSYDVKMKEKGDIPEGYSVSREKKERFSLILESASTNQTSMYLCASTLGGGSYEQYFGPGTRLTVT.

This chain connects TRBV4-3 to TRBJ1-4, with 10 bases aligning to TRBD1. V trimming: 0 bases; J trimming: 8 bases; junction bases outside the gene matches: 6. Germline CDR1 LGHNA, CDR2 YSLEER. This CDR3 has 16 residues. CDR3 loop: CASSQEGGTGAEKLFF. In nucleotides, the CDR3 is TGCGCCAGCAGCCAAGAGGGAGGGACAGGGGCCGAAAAACTGTTTTTT.

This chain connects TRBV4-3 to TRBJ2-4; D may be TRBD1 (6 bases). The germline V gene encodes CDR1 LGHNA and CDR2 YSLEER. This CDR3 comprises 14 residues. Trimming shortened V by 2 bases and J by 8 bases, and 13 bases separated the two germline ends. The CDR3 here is CASSQRSQGHIQYF. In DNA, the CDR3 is TGCGCCAGCAGCCAACGTTCCCAGGGGCACATTCAGTACTTC.

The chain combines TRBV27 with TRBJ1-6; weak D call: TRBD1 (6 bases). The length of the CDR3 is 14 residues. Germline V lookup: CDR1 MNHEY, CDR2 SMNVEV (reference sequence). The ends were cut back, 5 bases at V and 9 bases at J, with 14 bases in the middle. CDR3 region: CASSPRGGGSPLHF. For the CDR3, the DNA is TGTGCCAGCAGTCCCCGAGGGGGTGGTTCACCCCTCCACTTT.

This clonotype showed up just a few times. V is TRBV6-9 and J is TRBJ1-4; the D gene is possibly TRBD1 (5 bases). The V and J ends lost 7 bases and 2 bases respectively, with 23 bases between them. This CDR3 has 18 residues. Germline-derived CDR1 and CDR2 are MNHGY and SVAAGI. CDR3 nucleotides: TGTGCCAGCAAACCGGGGCCGGTCTTGGACGCGACTAATGAAAAACTGTTTTTT. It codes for CASKPGPVLDATNEKLFF.

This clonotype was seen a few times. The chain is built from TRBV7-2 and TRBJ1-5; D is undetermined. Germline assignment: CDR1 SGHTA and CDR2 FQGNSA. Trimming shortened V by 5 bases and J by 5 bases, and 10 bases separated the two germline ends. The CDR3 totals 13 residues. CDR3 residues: CASSPARDQPQHF. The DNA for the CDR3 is TGTGCCAGCAGCCCTGCTCGGGATCAGCCCCAGCATTTT.

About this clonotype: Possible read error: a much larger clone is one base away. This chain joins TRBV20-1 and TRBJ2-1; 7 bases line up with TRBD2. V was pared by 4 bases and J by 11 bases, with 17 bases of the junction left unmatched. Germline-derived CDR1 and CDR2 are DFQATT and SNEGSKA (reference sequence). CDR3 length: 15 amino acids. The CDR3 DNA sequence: TGCAGTGCTATGAACCCACTAGCGATGGTAAATAAGCAGTTCTTC. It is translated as CSAMNPLAMVNKQFF.

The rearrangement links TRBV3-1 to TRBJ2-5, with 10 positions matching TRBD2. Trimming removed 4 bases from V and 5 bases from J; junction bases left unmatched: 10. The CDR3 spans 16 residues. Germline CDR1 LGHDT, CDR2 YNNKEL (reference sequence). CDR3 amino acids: CASSPDRLAGSETQYF. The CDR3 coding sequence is TGTGCCAGCAGCCCCGATCGACTAGCGGGTTCGGAGACCCAGTACTTC.

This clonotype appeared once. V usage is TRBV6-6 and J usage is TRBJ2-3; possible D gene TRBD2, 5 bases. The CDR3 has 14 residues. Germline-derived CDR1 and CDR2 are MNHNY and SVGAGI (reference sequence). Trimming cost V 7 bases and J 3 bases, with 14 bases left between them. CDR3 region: CASTSGRGTDTQYF. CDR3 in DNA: TGTGCCAGCACCTCAGGCCGGGGTACAGATACGCAGTATTTT.